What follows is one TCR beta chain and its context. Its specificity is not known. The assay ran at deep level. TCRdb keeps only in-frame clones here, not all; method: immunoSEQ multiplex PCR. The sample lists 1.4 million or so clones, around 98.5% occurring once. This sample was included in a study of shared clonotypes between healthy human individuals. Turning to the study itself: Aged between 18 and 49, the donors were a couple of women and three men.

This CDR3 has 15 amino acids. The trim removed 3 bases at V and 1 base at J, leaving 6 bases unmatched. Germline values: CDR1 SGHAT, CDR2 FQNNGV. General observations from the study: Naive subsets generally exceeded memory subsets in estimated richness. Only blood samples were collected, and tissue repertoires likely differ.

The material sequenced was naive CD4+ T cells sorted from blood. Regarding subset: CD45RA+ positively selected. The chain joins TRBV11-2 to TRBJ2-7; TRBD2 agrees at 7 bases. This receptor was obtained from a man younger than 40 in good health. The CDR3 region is CASSFISGPSYEQYF. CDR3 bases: TGTGCCAGCAGCTTTATTAGCGGGCCATCCTACGAGCAGTACTTC. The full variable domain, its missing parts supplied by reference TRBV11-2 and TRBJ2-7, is EAGVAQSPRYKIIEKRQSVAFWCNPISGHATLYWYQQILGQGPKLLIQFQNNGVVDDSQLPKDRFSAERLKGVDSTLKIQPAKLEDSAVYLCASSFISGPSYEQYFGPGTRLTVT.